Below, 18 T cell receptor beta chains from the same sample are listed, as sequenced in a study of vaccination and CD4 T cells after COVID-19. The study sequenced cultured CD4+ T cell DNA using the Oncomine TCR Beta short-read assay. Using its own MiXCR run on the PCR reads, TCRdb lists one record per CDR3 protein. There are 11,000 to 15,000 distinct CDR3 sequences in the sample; more than 55% occur only once, and just under 20% lies in the top ten. Treatment described: approximately nine-day PBMC culture with coronavirus spike peptide pools or control peptides (ViraFEST assay). Their antigen targets remain unknown. Sequencing input: CD4+ T cells from blood, cultured in vitro. The receptors originated from a human donor who had recovered from COVID-19.

The chain couples TRBV28 to TRBJ1-2; D might be TRBD1 (5 bases). In germline, CDR1 is MDHEN, CDR2 SYDVKM. The CDR3 runs 13 residues. Trimming removed 3 bases at V and 6 bases at J, with 11 bases between. DNA for the CDR3: TGTGCCAGCAGTTTCGACAGCTATGATGGCTACACCTTC. This codes for CASSFDSYDGYTF.

J is TRBJ1-2 and V is TRBV28, with D perhaps TRBD1 (5 bases). CDR3 length: 13 amino acids. Trimming stripped 6 bases from V and 8 bases from J, with 16 bases between. Germline V CDR1 and CDR2: MDHEN, SYDVKM. The CDR3 loop reads CASRVGTVSGYTF. The CDR3 DNA reads TGTGCCAGCAGGGTAGGGACCGTCAGCGGCTACACCTTC.

J is TRBJ2-2 and V is TRBV7-2; unclear D gene. The CDR3 spans 14 residues. Germline values: CDR1 SGHTA, CDR2 FQGNSA. Trimming removed 1 base at V and 1 base at J, with 4 bases between. The CDR3 DNA reads TGTGCCAGCAGCTTAGGTCAGAACACCGGGGAGCTGTTTTTT. As protein: CASSLGQNTGELFF.

The chain joins TRBV20-1 to TRBJ2-3; 7 positions match TRBD1. The ends lost 4 bases at V and 2 bases at J; junction bases unmatched: 9. Germline V lookup: CDR1 DFQATT, CDR2 SNEGSKA (reference sequence). There are 15 residues in the CDR3. In nucleotides, the CDR3 is TGCAGTGCTAACCAGGGGACAGCCTCCACAGATACGCAGTATTTT. Its translation is CSANQGTASTDTQYF.

The rearrangement joins TRBV19 to TRBJ2-2; either TRBD1 or TRBD2 may supply D (7 bases each). Trimming removed 7 bases at V and 7 bases at J, with 19 bases between. Germline assignment: CDR1 LNHDA and CDR2 SQIVND (reference sequence). The CDR3 consists of 15 residues. CDR3 coding DNA: TGTGCCAGTACCATCCCAGGGGGGGGGCACGGGGAGCTGTTTTTT. This sequence encodes CASTIPGGGHGELFF.

The CDR3 reads CASTRQGEVGELFF. CDR3 sequence (DNA): TGTGCCAGCACTCGACAGGGAGAGGTCGGGGAGCTGTTTTTT. The chain couples TRBV6-1 to TRBJ2-2, with 7 bases identical to TRBD1. V shed 7 bases, J shed 7 bases, and the junction held 9 bases outside the gene matches. The CDR3 has 14 residues. Germline lookup yields CDR1 MNHNS and CDR2 SASEGT.

V and J are TRBV20-1 and TRBJ2-3; D might be TRBD2 (6 bases). CDR1 is DFQATT and CDR2 is SNEGSKA in the germline V gene (reference sequence). CDR3 size: 13 residues. V was shortened by 1 base and J by 7 bases, with 12 bases between the two germline ends. DNA of the CDR3: TGCAGTGCTAGAGTTCCAGGGACTTATACGCAGTATTTT. Protein: CSARVPGTYTQYF.

This chain joins TRBV7-2 and TRBJ1-2; D is unclear. Trimming cost V 1 base and J 7 bases, with 13 bases left between them. The CDR3 loop spans 14 amino acids. Germline-derived CDR1 and CDR2 are SGHTA and FQGNSA. The CDR3 DNA reads TGTGCCAGCAGCTTAGGAGGCAGGACTCGTGGCTACACCTTC. Its protein is CASSLGGRTRGYTF. Based on the CDR3 plus reference TRBV7-2 and TRBJ1-2, the full variable domain is GAGVSQSPSNKVTEKGKDVELRCDPISGHTALYWYRQSLGQGLEFLIYFQGNSAPDKSGLPSDRFSAERTGGSVSTLTIQRTQQEDSAVYLCASSLGGRTRGYTFGSGTRLTVV.

V and J are TRBV6-2 or TRBV6-3 and TRBJ2-3; TRBD2 aligns across 11 bases. J gave up 3 bases and V 2 bases, and 13 bases lay outside the gene matches. This CDR3 contains 19 residues. Germline CDR1 and CDR2: MNHEY and SVGEGT. CDR3 sequence reads: CASSYVQASGGPRTDTQYF. The DNA for the CDR3 is TGTGCCAGCAGTTACGTTCAAGCTAGCGGGGGGCCAAGAACAGATACGCAGTATTTT.

This clonotype has just one count. V gene TRBV28 combines with J gene TRBJ1-6, with D possibly TRBD1 on 6 matching bases. There are 15 residues in the CDR3. The germline V gene has CDR1 MDHEN and CDR2 SYDVKM. Trimming cost V 2 bases and J 2 bases, with 7 bases left between them. CDR3 in amino acids: CASSLGTPYNSPLHF. DNA of the CDR3: TGTGCCAGCAGTTTAGGGACACCCTATAATTCACCCCTCCACTTT.

This clonotype has a single count. The gene calls are TRBV6-1 and TRBJ2-1, with D possibly matching TRBD1 (5 bases). Gene TRBJ2-7 matches the end of the DNA better, so the J call may be wrong. CDR1 is MNHNS and CDR2 is SASEGT in the germline V gene. The CDR3 covers 14 residues. Written as DNA, the CDR3 is TGTGCCAGCACCTCAGGGTTTTTCTCCTACGAGCAGTACTTC. It specifies CASTSGFFSYEQYF.

The rearrangement joins TRBV14 to TRBJ2-7, with 8 positions matching TRBD1. Trimming removed 2 bases from V and 3 bases from J; junction bases left unmatched: 6. CDR3 size: 15 residues. Germline V gene data show CDR1 as SGHDN and CDR2 as FVKESK. Written as DNA, the CDR3 is TGTGCCAGCAGCCAATTTGGACAGGGAAACTACGAGCAGTACTTC. It yields the protein CASSQFGQGNYEQYF.

This clonotype ranks as medium-sized. The CDR3 bases are TGTGCCAGCAGTGCAGGGGCTAACTATGGCTACACCTTC. Translating gives CASSAGANYGYTF. The genes are TRBV6-1 and TRBJ1-2; weak D call: TRBD1 (6 bases). This CDR3 region has 13 residues. Germline lookup yields CDR1 MNHNS and CDR2 SASEGT. Trimming pared 4 bases from V and 0 bases from J, leaving 6 bases between.

The chain carries TRBV11-3 and TRBJ1-2; D is unclear. V lost 1 base to trimming and J lost 4 bases, with 13 bases between them. The CDR3 length is 15 residues. Germline V lookup: CDR1 SGHNT, CDR2 YENEEA. The CDR3 sequence: CASSLGGGPSYGYTF. For the CDR3, the DNA is TGTGCCAGCAGCTTAGGAGGTGGGCCAAGCTATGGCTACACCTTC.

The chain carries TRBV19 and TRBJ1-3; the D gene is possibly TRBD1 (5 bases). Germline V gene data show CDR1 as LNHDA and CDR2 as SQIVND (reference sequence). Trimming removed 6 bases at V and 4 bases at J, with 13 bases between. The CDR3 is made up of 14 amino acids. CDR3 loop: CASRSDSSGNTIYF. The CDR3 DNA sequence: TGTGCCAGTAGGTCTGACAGTTCAGGAAACACCATATATTTT.

This clonotype occurred a few times. This chain joins TRBV20-1 and TRBJ1-1; D remains ambiguous. The germline V gene has CDR1 DFQATT and CDR2 SNEGSKA (reference sequence). The CDR3 contains 15 residues. The ends were cut back, 0 bases at V and 1 base at J, with 12 bases in the middle. The CDR3 DNA follows: TGCAGTGCTAGAGATCCCCCGAGACAGAACACTGAAGCTTTCTTT. Translation: CSARDPPRQNTEAFF.

The V and J genes are TRBV20-1 and TRBJ2-5; the D is unclear. CDR1 is DFQATT, CDR2 SNEGSKA, per germline (reference sequence). V lost 3 bases and J lost 1, with 6 bases in between. The CDR3 loop spans 12 amino acids. The chain's CDR3 is CSASKVQETQYF. CDR3 nucleotide sequence: TGCAGTGCTAGTAAGGTCCAAGAGACCCAGTACTTC.

This clonotype was seen only once. The chain employs TRBV5-4 and TRBJ2-7; the match to TRBD2 covers 11 bases. The CDR3 sequence is 15 residues long. Germline CDR1 is SGHNT and CDR2 is YYREEE (reference sequence). With 2 bases clipped from V and 3 bases from J, the junction kept 4 bases outside the gene matches. The CDR3 reads CASSLGGTSGYEQYF. The CDR3 coding sequence is TGTGCCAGCAGCTTAGGTGGGACTAGCGGCTACGAGCAGTACTTC.